The clone carrying this T cell receptor (beta chain) was seen only once. Its antigen is currently unknown. Sequenced by immunoSEQ multiplex PCR; TCRdb stores in-frame clones only, minus some. The sample gives about 43,000 clones, approximately 91% of which show up once; 0.88% is in the top ten. Germline V lookup: CDR1 SGHTA, CDR2 FQGNSA. Trimming left V 0 bases short and J 6 bases short, with 5 bases between. CDR3 length equals 12 residues. This record belongs to a study of ipilimumab plus nivolumab after autologous stem cell transplantation. Study outcomes and limitations: TCR repertoire, Treg phenotype and gut microbiota reportedly support more study of this approach.

The sample in question was PBMCs, obtained in a trial of ipilimumab plus nivolumab as post-transplant consolidation. The source of this sequence is a male donor with multiple myeloma. This rearrangement joins TRBV7-2 to TRBJ1-2; D ambiguous. The DNA for the CDR3 is TGTGCCAGCAGCTTAGCCTTCAATGGCTACACCTTC. Protein: CASSLAFNGYTF.